This TCR beta chain was recorded in a study of metastatic and nonmetastatic thyroid tumors. The germline CDR1 and CDR2 sequences are SGHTA and FQGNSA. V was clipped by 0 bases and J by 7 bases, with 10 bases between them. The CDR3 contains 13 residues. The table lists this clone with a count of one. Before thyroid surgery, none of the patients had received any treatment. TCRdb reassembled clones from the PCR reads with MiXCR. The sample includes 72,000 or so clones, 18% of them seen just once. This sequence joins TRBV7-2 and TRBJ2-7; maybe TRBD2 (6 bases). This TCR was recovered from a female donor with papillary thyroid cancer or a benign thyroid nodule (not recorded which). Some clones in this sample may be carry-over from other donors' samples. Specimen: blood. In DNA, the CDR3 is TGTGCCAGCAGCTTAGCTGTTGGGGGGGAGCAGTACGTC. It encodes CASSLAVGGEQYV.